The source of this TCR beta chain is a study of blood T cell repertoires in COVID-19. Only in-frame clones appear in the TCRdb table, and some are missing; sequencing was by immunoSEQ multiplex PCR. Of 300,000 or so clones in the sample, more than 80% are singletons; the top ten hold 3.7%. Per the germline V gene, CDR1 is SGHNT and CDR2 is YENEEA. The length of the CDR3 is 14 residues. Trimming removed 1 base from V and 5 bases from J, with 8 bases in between. The sequence was collected from a woman in her thirties or forties with acute or convalescent COVID-19. The sample comprised peripheral blood. This chain connects TRBV11-3 to TRBJ2-2, with TRBD2 as a possible D gene (5 bases). The CDR3 loop is CASSLVGETGELFF. CDR3 DNA: TGTGCCAGCAGCTTAGTCGGGGAGACCGGGGAGCTGTTTTTT.